This is a list of T cell receptor beta chains from one sample in a study of blood T cells in healthy people across ages. TCRdb re-called the 5' RACE reads through MiXCR, storing one row per CDR3 protein. Among fewer than 1,000,000 distinct CDR3 sequences listed, about half were seen once. Sequencing input: blood. The receptors originated from a man older than 75 in good health. Both conserved end residues are part of each CDR3. The order of the fields is J gene, clone size, D gene, V gene, CDR3 DNA, CDR3 protein. The D gene is left open where the match is weak. Not every row has a clone size; where given, it reads once, few, many or a size class.

TRBJ2-1,NA,NA,TRBV4-3,TGCGCCAGCAGCCAGCAGCTCCTTGGGGACAACTACAATGAGCAGTTCTTC,CASSQQLLGDNYNEQFF
TRBJ2-7,few,TRBD2,TRBV5-5,TGTGCCAGCAGCTTTAGCGGGACAACTTCCTACGAGCAGTACTTC,CASSFSGTTSYEQYF
TRBJ2-7,few,TRBD1,TRBV4-2,TGTGCCAGCAGCCAATATGAGGGGGCGCAAAACGAGCAGTACTTC,CASSQYEGAQNEQYF
TRBJ1-6,few,TRBD1,TRBV7-2,TGTGCCAGCAGCTTAGCGTCAGGGGGATATAATTCACCCCTCCACTTT,CASSLASGGYNSPLHF
TRBJ2-2,few,NA,TRBV20-1,TGCAGTGCTAGAGATTGGGAAGGGGGATTAACCGGGGAGCTGTTTTTT,CSARDWEGGLTGELFF
TRBJ2-1,NA,TRBD2,TRBV28,TGTGCCAGCAGTTTATCTGGACTAGTCAATGAGCAGTTCTTC,CASSLSGLVNEQFF
TRBJ2-7,NA,TRBD1,TRBV6-2/TRBV6-3,TGTACCAGCAGTCCAACCAACAGGGGGCTAAGGTACGAGCAGTACTTC,CTSSPTNRGLRYEQYF
TRBJ1-2,NA,NA,TRBV18,TGTGCCAGCTCACCGGGAAAGGGGGGCCGTAACTATGGCTACACCTTC,CASSPGKGGRNYGYTF
TRBJ2-1,NA,NA,TRBV29-1,TGCAGCGTTGTTGGGGGCGGGGAGCAGTTCTTC,CSVVGGGEQFF
TRBJ1-6,NA,NA,TRBV6-1,TGTGCCAGCAGTGAAGAAGAGGGAGACAATTCACCCCTCCACTTT,CASSEEEGDNSPLHF
TRBJ1-5,NA,NA,TRBV2,TGTGCCAGCAGTGAGGAGAGGGTTGAGCCCCAGCATTTT,CASSEERVEPQHF
TRBJ1-2,NA,TRBD1,TRBV10-3,TGTGCCACCGGGACAGGGGGCGCCGGAAACTATGGCTACACCTTC,CATGTGGAGNYGYTF
TRBJ2-5,NA,NA,TRBV7-3,TGTGCCAGCAGCCCGTCCCGGTGGGGCGGTGAGACCCAGTACTTC,CASSPSRWGGETQYF
TRBJ2-7,NA,NA,TRBV5-8,TGTGCCAGCTTACGACTCAGACTCTCCTACGAGCAGTACTTC,CASLRLRLSYEQYF
TRBJ2-1,few,NA,TRBV6-6,TGTGCCAGCCTAGCTGGGGCCGAGAATGAGCAGTTCTTC,CASLAGAENEQFF
TRBJ2-5,NA,TRBD2,TRBV5-1,TGCGCCAGCAGCACCGGGACTAGCGGGATAAAGACCCAGTACTTC,CASSTGTSGIKTQYF
TRBJ2-3,NA,TRBD2,TRBV6-2/TRBV6-3,TGTGCCGGCAGCCCGGGACTAGCGGGGCCCAAGACAGATACGCAGTATTTT,CAGSPGLAGPKTDTQYF
TRBJ2-1,NA,TRBD2,TRBV30,TGTGCCTGGAGGCTAGCGGGAGGGGTTGAGCAGTTCTTC,CAWRLAGGVEQFF
TRBJ2-5,NA,NA,TRBV20-1,TGCAGTGCTAGAGATGACAGAGAGACCCAGTACTTC,CSARDDRETQYF
TRBJ2-5,NA,TRBD1,TRBV20-1,TGCAGTGCTGGTAACGACAGGGTACAAGAGACCCAGTACTTC,CSAGNDRVQETQYF
TRBJ2-3,NA,NA,TRBV7-9,TGTGACAGCAGCTTACCTGGTGGGGATGCGCAGTATTTT,CDSSLPGGDAQYF
TRBJ1-1,NA,NA,TRBV25-1,TGTGCCAGCAGACTATACAGGGACACTGAAGCTTTCTTT,CASRLYRDTEAFF
TRBJ2-3,few,NA,TRBV11-2,TGTGCCAGCAGCTTAGTTGGACTTCTTAGCACAGATACGCAGTATTTT,CASSLVGLLSTDTQYF
TRBJ1-4,few,NA,TRBV20-1,TGCAGTGCTAGAAATCCCGGGGCAACTAATGAAAAACTGTTTTTT,CSARNPGATNEKLFF
TRBJ2-1,NA,TRBD2,TRBV20-1,TGCAGTGCTAGCCCGAGAGACCGGGAGGGCGTAGATGAGCGGTTCTTC,CSASPRDREGVDERFF
TRBJ2-5,few,NA,TRBV9,TGTGCCAGCAGCAACGCCGGGCCCTCCTCCCGGGAGACCCAGTACTTC,CASSNAGPSSRETQYF
TRBJ2-3,many,TRBD2,TRBV10-3,TGTGCCATCAGTGTGAATAGCGGGAGTTCGGATACGCAGTATTTT,CAISVNSGSSDTQYF
TRBJ2-1,few,TRBD1,TRBV5-1,TGCGCCAGCAGCTCACTACAGGGGACAGGGGGTGGAAATGAGCAGTTCTTC,CASSSLQGTGGGNEQFF
TRBJ2-3,many,NA,TRBV20-1,TGCAGTGCTAGAGATTTTAATGACCGACAGGCGAGCACAGATACGCAGTATTTT,CSARDFNDRQASTDTQYF
TRBJ2-4,few,NA,TRBV20-1,TGCAGTGGAGCAGGGGTGTACGAGCGGTACTTC,CSGAGVYERYF
TRBJ1-1,NA,TRBD1,TRBV9,TGTGCCAGCAGATTCCTGCTCGGGACAGGGGGGAACACTGAAGCTTTCTTT,CASRFLLGTGGNTEAFF
TRBJ2-2,NA,TRBD2,TRBV5-5,TGTGCCAGCAGCGCGGGACTACGGAACACCGGGGAGCTGTTTTTT,CASSAGLRNTGELFF
TRBJ2-5,few,TRBD1,TRBV28,TGTGCCAGCAGCACTCAGGGGGTTGGGGAGACCCAGTACTTC,CASSTQGVGETQYF
TRBJ1-5,many,NA,TRBV20-1,TGCAGTGCTAGAGCGGGCAGCGATAGCAATCAGCCCCAGCATTTT,CSARAGSDSNQPQHF
TRBJ2-7,NA,TRBD2,TRBV3-1,TGCGCCAGCAGCCAAGATGAACTAGCGGGAGTCTACGAGCAGTACTTC,CASSQDELAGVYEQYF
TRBJ2-5,NA,NA,TRBV7-9,TGTGCCAGCAGCCCTACAGAGACCCAGTACTTC,CASSPTETQYF
TRBJ2-7,NA,NA,TRBV6-2/TRBV6-3,TGTGCCAGCAGTTATGACGAACGGCGGGGACCATACGAGCAGTACTTC,CASSYDERRGPYEQYF
TRBJ2-3,few,TRBD2,TRBV29-1,TGCAGCGTTGAGGCTAGCGGGAGAACGGGCACAGATACGCAGTATTTT,CSVEASGRTGTDTQYF
TRBJ2-1,NA,TRBD2,TRBV20-1,TGCAGTGCTCGGAGACTAGCAACTATCCAAGAGACCCAGTTCTTC,CSARRLATIQETQFF
TRBJ2-1,NA,NA,TRBV29-1,TGCAGCGTTGAAGGGGGGGTACAAAAAACCTACAATGAGCAGTTCTTC,CSVEGGVQKTYNEQFF
TRBJ2-1,NA,TRBD2,TRBV20-1,TGCAGTGCTAGAGACGGACTAGCGGGAGGGAATGAGCAGTTCTTC,CSARDGLAGGNEQFF
TRBJ2-7,NA,TRBD1,TRBV3-1,TGTGTCAGCAGCCCCTCAATCGAACAGGGGAGCTACGAGCAGTACTTC,CVSSPSIEQGSYEQYF
TRBJ2-1,NA,NA,TRBV3-1,TGTGCCAGCAGCCAACTGGGACTCAACAATGAGCAGTTCTTC,CASSQLGLNNEQFF
TRBJ2-7,NA,NA,TRBV20-1,TGCAGTGCTAGAGACCCACCAGTCTCCGAGCAGTACTTC,CSARDPPVSEQYF
TRBJ2-1,NA,TRBD2,TRBV12-3/TRBV12-4,TGTGCCAGCAGTTCGCGAACTAGCGGGAGCGTGGTTGAGCAGTTCTTC,CASSSRTSGSVVEQFF
TRBJ2-5,NA,TRBD1,TRBV7-2,TGTGCCAGCAGCAGTGGACAGGCCCTGTACCAAGAGACCCAGTACTTC,CASSSGQALYQETQYF
TRBJ2-7,once,NA,TRBV5-1,TGCCCCAGCAGCCCCGGGACAATAGGCTACGAGCAGTACTTC,CPSSPGTIGYEQYF
TRBJ2-1,NA,TRBD2,TRBV19,TGTGCCAGTAGTATAGGCGGGACTAGCGGGAAAAATGAGCAGTTCTTC,CASSIGGTSGKNEQFF
TRBJ1-1,once,TRBD1,TRBV5-1,TGCGCAAGCAGCCTTCGACAGGGTCGGGACGCTGAAGCTTTCTTT,CASSLRQGRDAEAFF
TRBJ1-2,few,NA,TRBV12-3/TRBV12-4,TGTGCCAGCAGTTTATTAGGACAGCACTATGGCTACACCTTC,CASSLLGQHYGYTF
TRBJ2-5,NA,TRBD1,TRBV3-1,TGTGCCAGCAGCCAAGTGGGACAGGGAGGGGGGACCCAGTACTTC,CASSQVGQGGGTQYF
TRBJ1-1,NA,TRBD1,TRBV3-1,TGTGCCAGCAGCCCGGGACAGCGGATGAACACTGAAGCTTTCTTT,CASSPGQRMNTEAFF
TRBJ2-6,NA,NA,TRBV29-1,TGCAGCGTGCGGTCTGGGGCCAACGTCCTGACTTTC,CSVRSGANVLTF
TRBJ2-7,NA,TRBD2,TRBV4-2,TGTGCCAGCAGCCAAGACGCGGGAGGGCCCCCCGAGCAGTACTTC,CASSQDAGGPPEQYF